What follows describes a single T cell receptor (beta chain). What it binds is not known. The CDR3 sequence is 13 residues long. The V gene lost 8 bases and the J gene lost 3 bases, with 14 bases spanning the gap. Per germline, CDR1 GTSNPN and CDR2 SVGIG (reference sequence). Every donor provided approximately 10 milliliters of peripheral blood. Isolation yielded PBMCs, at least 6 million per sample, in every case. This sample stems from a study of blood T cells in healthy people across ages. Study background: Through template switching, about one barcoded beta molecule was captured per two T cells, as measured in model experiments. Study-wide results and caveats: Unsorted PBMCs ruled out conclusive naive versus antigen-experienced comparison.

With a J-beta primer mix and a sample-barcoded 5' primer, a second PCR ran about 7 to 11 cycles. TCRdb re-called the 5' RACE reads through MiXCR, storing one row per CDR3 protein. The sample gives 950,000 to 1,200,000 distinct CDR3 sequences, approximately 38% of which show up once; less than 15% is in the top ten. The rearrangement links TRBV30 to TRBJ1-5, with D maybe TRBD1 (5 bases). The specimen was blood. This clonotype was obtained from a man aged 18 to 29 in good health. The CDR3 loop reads CAGAAGNNQPQHF. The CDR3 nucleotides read TGTGCCGGGGCGGCAGGGAACAATCAGCCCCAGCATTTT.